These 5 T cell receptor beta chains were sequenced from one sample in a study of PD-1 blockade in classical Hodgkin lymphoma. The time point is: cycle 4 day 1 (C4D1), after more than five weeks of nivolumab. Each of the patients experienced relapse following autologous stem cell transplantation, and their brentuximab vedotin exposure differed. Method: immunoSEQ multiplex PCR; TCRdb's copy keeps in-frame clones and lacks some. The sample lists around 92,000 clones, more than 80% occurring once. Material: peripheral blood mononuclear cells (PBMCs), obtained before the fourth cycle of nivolumab. The receptors originated from a human donor with classical Hodgkin lymphoma.

This rearrangement joins TRBV5-6 to TRBJ1-2; no clear D gene. The CDR3 extends over 14 amino acids. Between the trimmed V and J ends, which lost 0 bases and 8 bases, there was a span of 14 bases. Germline loops: CDR1 SGHDT, CDR2 YYEEEE. The CDR3 region is CASSLVGRTGGYTF. DNA for the CDR3: TGTGCCAGCAGCTTGGTAGGCAGAACGGGCGGCTACACCTTC. Full variable domain (rest looked up from reference TRBV5-6 and TRBJ1-2): DAGVTQSPTHLIKTRGQQVTLRCSPKSGHDTVSWYQQALGQGPQFIFQYYEEEERQRGNFPDRFSGHQFPNYSSELNVNALLLGDSALYLCASSLVGRTGGYTFGSGTRLTVV.

The chain has TRBV28 and TRBJ1-2; no definite D call. The ends were cut back, 2 bases at V and 5 bases at J, with 6 bases in the middle. Germline V CDR1 and CDR2: MDHEN, SYDVKM. The CDR3 runs to 12 residues. The CDR3 region is CASSLRSYGYTF. CDR3 nucleotide sequence: TGTGCCAGCAGTTTAAGGTCGTATGGCTACACCTTC.

CDR3 protein: CASSPPLGIGRGPSYEQYF. The CDR3 DNA sequence: TGTGCCAGCAGCCCGCCTTTAGGAATAGGACGCGGGCCTTCGTACGAGCAGTACTTC. The chain joins TRBV7-2 to TRBJ2-7, with a possible D match to TRBD2 (5 bases). Trimming left V 5 bases short and J 4 bases short, with 30 bases between. CDR1 and CDR2 from the germline V gene are SGHTA and FQGNSA. CDR3 length equals 19 residues.

The chain is built from TRBV29-1 and TRBJ1-2; possible D gene TRBD1, 5 bases. The CDR3 has 14 amino acids. V was cut by 6 bases and J by 2 bases, with 16 bases left in between. Germline V gives CDR1 SQVTM, CDR2 ANQGSEA. The CDR3 nucleotides read TGCAGCGTCACGGCAACGGGGGAAAACTATGGCTACACCTTC. Protein: CSVTATGENYGYTF. The full variable domain, rest sourced from reference TRBV29-1 and TRBJ1-2, is SAVISQKPSRDICQRGTSLTIQCQVDSQVTMMFWYRQQPGQSLTLIATANQGSEATYESGFVIDKFPISRPNLTFSTLTVSNMSPEDSSIYLCSVTATGENYGYTFGSGTRLTVV.

The chain recombines TRBV5-1 with TRBJ1-1; 7 nucleotides agree with TRBD1. The V and J ends lost 7 bases and 4 bases, in that order; junction bases with no gene match: 16. This CDR3 has 16 residues. Germline V CDR1 and CDR2: SGHRS, YFSETQ. As DNA, the CDR3 is TGCGCCAGCGGGACAGTTCAAGCAGGAAGAGGCACTGAAGCTTTCTTT. Protein: CASGTVQAGRGTEAFF.